These 19 T cell receptor beta chains share one sample of origin, sequenced in a study of technical replicates of blood from four donors. The data were produced by immunoSEQ multiplex PCR, yet TCRdb's version contains in-frame clones alone and is incomplete. The sample shows roughly 71,000 clones, roughly 95% of them seen only once. The source material was T cells isolated from PBMCs. These receptors were taken from a human donor in good health.

The chain is built from TRBV28 and TRBJ1-5; TRBD1 matches 9 bases. Germline lookup yields CDR1 MDHEN and CDR2 SYDVKM. CDR3 length equals 15 residues. V was pared by 7 bases and J by 2 bases, with 6 bases of the junction left unmatched. CDR3 loop: CASNTDRGGNQPQHF. CDR3 DNA sequence: TGTGCCAGCAACACGGACAGGGGCGGCAATCAGCCCCAGCATTTT.

This chain joins TRBV6-5 and TRBJ2-7; D call uncertain. The CDR3 consists of 13 residues. CDR1 MNHEY and CDR2 SVGAGI come from the germline V gene. V lost 2 bases, J lost 6 bases, and 11 bases lay in between. DNA of the CDR3: TGTGCCAGCAGTTACGATGTTTCGCGCGAGCAGTACTTC. Its translation: CASSYDVSREQYF.

The chain joins TRBV5-1 to TRBJ2-7; TRBD2 matches at 8 bases. J was trimmed by 2 bases and V by 3 bases; bases with no gene match: 16. Germline lookup yields CDR1 SGHRS and CDR2 YFSETQ. The CDR3 consists of 18 residues. The chain's CDR3 is CASSSVSGRREAAYEQYF. DNA for the CDR3: TGCGCCAGCAGCTCCGTTTCGGGTAGGCGGGAGGCCGCCTACGAGCAGTACTTC.

This chain links TRBV5-1 with TRBJ1-3; 11 bases agree with TRBD1. The CDR3 extends over 18 amino acids. V lost 1 base to trimming and J lost 0 bases; unmatched junction nucleotides: 6. The germline gives CDR1 SGHRS, CDR2 YFSETQ. The CDR3 DNA follows: TGCGCCAGCAGCTTGCAAGGACAGGGGGCCTTCTCTGGAAACACCATATATTTT. Translated: CASSLQGQGAFSGNTIYF.

This chain joins TRBV27 and TRBJ1-5; the match to TRBD1 covers 7 bases. Germline V lookup: CDR1 MNHEY, CDR2 SMNVEV (reference sequence). The CDR3 has 15 amino acids. The V segment lost 2 bases and the J segment 1 base; nucleotides outside the gene matches: 2. In DNA, the CDR3 is TGTGCCAGCAGTTTAACAGGGGAAAGCAATCAGCCCCAGCATTTT. It is translated as CASSLTGESNQPQHF.

This chain links TRBV6-5 with TRBJ1-2, with 7 bases lining up with TRBD1. There are 15 residues in the CDR3. The germline gives CDR1 MNHEY, CDR2 SVGAGI. V was clipped by 0 bases and J by 2 bases; unmatched bases: 3. The CDR3 DNA reads as TGTGCCAGCAGTTACTCGGCACAGGGGAACTATGGCTACACCTTC. Translating it yields CASSYSAQGNYGYTF.

V and J are TRBV7-2 and TRBJ2-7; 12 bases match TRBD1. This CDR3 contains 15 residues. J gave up 6 bases and V 5 bases, and 8 bases lay outside the gene matches. The germline gives CDR1 SGHTA, CDR2 FQGNSA. The CDR3 DNA is TGTGCCAGCAGCAAACCGGGACAGGGGGCGGGCGAGCAGTACTTC. Protein sequence: CASSKPGQGAGEQYF.

The gene calls are TRBV19 and TRBJ1-1; D possibly corresponds to TRBD1 (5 bases). Germline assignment: CDR1 LNHDA and CDR2 SQIVND (reference sequence). This CDR3 has 17 amino acids. V was cut by 1 base and J by 0 bases, with 15 bases left in between. CDR3 amino acids: CASSIGVWEGMNTEAFF. DNA for the CDR3: TGTGCCAGTAGTATAGGCGTTTGGGAGGGGATGAACACTGAAGCTTTCTTT.

This clone was seen just once. The chain carries TRBV7-3 and TRBJ1-5; TRBD1 matches 9 bases. Germline V gene data show CDR1 as SGHTA and CDR2 as FQGTGA. J gave up 5 bases and V 3 bases, and 14 bases lay outside the gene matches. The CDR3 sequence is 18 residues long. DNA for the CDR3: TGTGCCAGCAGCTTTCCCCAACGCAGGACAGGGGAGGATCAGCCCCAGCATTTT. Residues: CASSFPQRRTGEDQPQHF.

A single count supports this clone. This chain joins TRBV5-8 and TRBJ1-2; no clear D. Trimming removed 1 base at V and 6 bases at J, with 16 bases between. The CDR3 spans 15 residues. Germline V CDR1 and CDR2: SGHTS, YDEGEE. The CDR3 loop reads CASSLSLLLGHGYTF. The CDR3 DNA reads as TGTGCCAGCAGCTTGTCACTATTGCTGGGTCATGGCTACACCTTC.

The J gene is TRBJ2-2, the V gene TRBV7-6; possibly TRBD1 for D (8 bases). Trimming took off 5 bases at V and 6 bases at J, with 22 bases between the two ends. Germline V CDR1 and CDR2: SGHVS, FNYEAQ. The CDR3 spans 17 residues. CDR3 in DNA: TGTGCCAGCAGCCCCCGTCCCGACAGGGGAGGGTCCGGGGAGCTGTTTTTT. This translates into CASSPRPDRGGSGELFF.

The chain couples TRBV4-1 to TRBJ1-2; 9 bases align to TRBD1. Germline values: CDR1 MGHRA, CDR2 YSYEKL. This CDR3 is 15 amino acids long. V dropped 4 bases and J dropped 4; count of bases not matched to a gene: 7. The CDR3 DNA is TGCGCCAGCAGCCCGTTCTTACAGGGGGCCTATGGCTACACCTTC. Translated: CASSPFLQGAYGYTF.

CDR3 sequence (DNA): TGTGCCAGTAATGCAGGGAGGAATGAAAAACTGTTTTTT. Protein sequence: CASNAGRNEKLFF. The gene calls are TRBV19 and TRBJ1-4; tentative D call: TRBD1 (5 bases). Germline V CDR1 and CDR2: LNHDA, SQIVND (reference sequence). Trimming pared 7 bases from V and 5 bases from J, leaving 11 bases between. CDR3 length: 13 residues.

This clone has a single count. Here the CDR3 reads CSVSMGAVMVETQYF. The CDR3 DNA follows: TGCAGCGTTTCTATGGGAGCGGTGATGGTGGAGACCCAGTACTTC. This chain links TRBV29-1 with TRBJ2-5, with D possibly being TRBD2 (5 bases). This CDR3 is built from 15 residues. The germline V gene has CDR1 SQVTM and CDR2 ANQGSEA. Deletions cut 5 bases from V and 5 bases from J, with 21 bases between.

DNA of the CDR3: TGTGCCAGCAGCCCCGGGACATCCGGCTACACCTTC. Translating it yields CASSPGTSGYTF. The chain employs TRBV6-5 and TRBJ1-2; D possibly corresponds to TRBD1 (6 bases). The germline V and J ends were trimmed by 6 bases and 8 bases, with 13 bases remaining between them. Looked up from germline, CDR1 is MNHEY and CDR2 is SVGAGI. CDR3 length: 12 residues.

This sequence joins TRBV18 and TRBJ1-5; D might be TRBD1 (6 bases). Germline V CDR1 and CDR2: KGHSH, LQKENI. The V and J ends lost 4 bases and 7 bases respectively, with 20 bases between them. The CDR3 length is 16 residues. This chain's CDR3 is CASSLLPGDVRQPQHF. Here the CDR3 DNA reads TGTGCCAGCTCACTACTCCCAGGGGATGTGCGGCAGCCCCAGCATTTT.

The rearrangement links TRBV9 to TRBJ2-7; 7 bases match TRBD1. Germline CDR1 and CDR2: SGDLS and YYNGEE. The V and J ends lost 4 bases and 4 bases, in that order; junction bases with no gene match: 8. The CDR3 totals 14 residues. The CDR3 is CASSPRQGRYEQYF. Here the CDR3 DNA reads TGTGCCAGCAGCCCACGACAGGGAAGGTACGAGCAGTACTTC.

The genes are TRBV29-1 and TRBJ1-2, with TRBD1 matching over 8 bases. The J segment lost 5 bases and the V segment lost 6 bases, leaving 23 bases of the junction unmatched. From germline, CDR1 is SQVTM and CDR2 ANQGSEA. This CDR3 region has 18 residues. For the CDR3, the DNA is TGCAGCGTCCCCAGCGAAGGTCAGGGGGCCACTTTATCTTATGGCTACACCTTC. It specifies CSVPSEGQGATLSYGYTF.

The CDR3 DNA is TGTGCCAGCAGTGTACATCGGACAGAGAACACCGGGGAGCTGTTTTTT. It specifies CASSVHRTENTGELFF. The J gene is TRBJ2-2, the V gene TRBV2, with D perhaps TRBD1 (6 bases). Germline values: CDR1 SNHLY, CDR2 FYNNEI. The CDR3 runs 16 residues. Trimming pared 4 bases from V and 1 base from J, leaving 13 bases between.